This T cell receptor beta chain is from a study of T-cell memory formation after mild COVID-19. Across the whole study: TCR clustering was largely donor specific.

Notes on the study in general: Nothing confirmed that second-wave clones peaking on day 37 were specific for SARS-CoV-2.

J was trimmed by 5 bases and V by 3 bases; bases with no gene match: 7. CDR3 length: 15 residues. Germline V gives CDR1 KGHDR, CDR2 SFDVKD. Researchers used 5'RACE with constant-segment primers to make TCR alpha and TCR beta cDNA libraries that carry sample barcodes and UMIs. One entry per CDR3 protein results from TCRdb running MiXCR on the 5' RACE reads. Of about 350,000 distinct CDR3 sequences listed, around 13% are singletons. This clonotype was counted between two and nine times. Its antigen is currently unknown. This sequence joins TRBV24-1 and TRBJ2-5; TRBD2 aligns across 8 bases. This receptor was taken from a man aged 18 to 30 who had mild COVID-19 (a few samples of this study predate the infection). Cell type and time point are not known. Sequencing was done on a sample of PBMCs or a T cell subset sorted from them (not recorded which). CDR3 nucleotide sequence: TGTGCCACCAGTGATACCGGGGGGGCGGGCGAGACCCAGTACTTC. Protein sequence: CATSDTGGAGETQYF.